This TCR beta chain derives from a study of Ad26.COV2.S vaccination and SARS-CoV-2 variants. Study-wide findings and caveats: The TCR-based breadth and depth measures might underestimate overall T cell responses. Vaccine recipients and placebo recipients showed similar non-spike TCR breadth. People who got the vaccine had more spike-specific TCR breadth than people who got placebo.

On this clone itself: Its matching antigen is unknown.

This table comes from immunoSEQ multiplex PCR, and its TCRdb copy is limited to in-frame clones, with some not included. This table holds about 350,000 clones, roughly 87% found once. Treatment here: approximately 18 received Ad26.COV2.S at low or high dose, single or two shots; several received placebo; per-sample allocation not given. Samples were taken on day 63 after the first vaccine or placebo injection. CDR1 LNHNV and CDR2 YYDKDF come from the germline V gene (reference sequence). The CDR3 has 14 residues. V trimming: 4 bases; J trimming: 1 base; junction bases outside the gene matches: 2. The origin of this receptor is a person aged 18-65 years who received the Ad26.COV2.S COVID-19 vaccine or a placebo. Sequenced material: peripheral blood, taken in a trial of Ad26.COV2.S vaccine versus placebo. J is TRBJ2-7 and V is TRBV15, with 9 bases matching TRBD1. CDR3 region: CATSTDRGSYEQYF. CDR3 bases: TGTGCCACCAGCACGGACAGGGGATCCTACGAGCAGTACTTC.